The source of this T cell receptor (beta chain) is a study of T cell responses to AZD1222 COVID-19 vaccine. Whether given at about 4 or about 12 weeks, second doses were pooled. Generated by immunoSEQ multiplex PCR, the TCRdb table keeps only in-frame clones and is missing some. The repertoire holds roughly 86,000 clones, with about 85% as singletons. With 3 bases removed from V and 7 bases from J, the gap between germline ends came to 16 bases. CDR3 length equals 15 residues. Germline V gene data show CDR1 as SGDLS and CDR2 as YYNGEE. The V gene is TRBV9, the J gene TRBJ2-2; no clear D. The input for sequencing was peripheral blood, taken 28 days after the second AZD1222 dose. This clonotype originated in an adult who received the AZD1222 COVID-19 vaccine. Written as DNA, the CDR3 is TGTGCCAGCAGCGACCCCGCAGTCCCATTCGGGGAGCTGTTTTTT. As protein: CASSDPAVPFGELFF. The complete variable domain, with remaining parts taken from reference TRBV9 and TRBJ2-2, reads DSGVTQTPKHLITATGQRVTLRCSPRSGDLSVYWYQQSLDQGLQFLIQYYNGEERAKGNILERFSAQQFPDLHSELNLSSLELGDSALYFCASSDPAVPFGELFFGEGSRLTVL.